This T cell receptor (beta chain) was observed in a study of graft-versus-host responses after intestinal transplantation. Study information: Following induction with anti-thymocyte globulin, all recipients were given tacrolimus and steroids for about three years.

The V segment lost 1 base and the J segment 5 bases; nucleotides outside the gene matches: 4. Germline CDR1 is SGHAT and CDR2 is FQNNGV. The CDR3 contains 14 residues. A note on this clone: The antigen is undetermined.

Profiled with immunoSEQ multiplex PCR; TCRdb holds only in-frame clones, not every one. Of tens of thousands of clones listed, about nine tenths are singletons. Study-level results: Analysis identified GvH clones in recipient marrow, with some appearing first in ileum or blood. Allografts from individuals with graft-donor T cell macrochimerism displayed high graft-versus-host to host-versus-graft clonal ratios.

Processing released intraepithelial and lamina propria lymphocytes from the graft tissue. Sequencing used ileum tissue, obtained roughly 200 days after intestinal transplant. This TCR was recovered from a human patient who received an intestinal transplant, so some T cells may come from the graft donor. V is TRBV11-2 and J is TRBJ2-5, with TRBD2 matching 7 bases. The CDR3: CASSLAAGRETQYF. In nucleotides, the CDR3 is TGTGCCAGCAGCTTAGCAGCCGGGAGGGAGACCCAGTACTTC.